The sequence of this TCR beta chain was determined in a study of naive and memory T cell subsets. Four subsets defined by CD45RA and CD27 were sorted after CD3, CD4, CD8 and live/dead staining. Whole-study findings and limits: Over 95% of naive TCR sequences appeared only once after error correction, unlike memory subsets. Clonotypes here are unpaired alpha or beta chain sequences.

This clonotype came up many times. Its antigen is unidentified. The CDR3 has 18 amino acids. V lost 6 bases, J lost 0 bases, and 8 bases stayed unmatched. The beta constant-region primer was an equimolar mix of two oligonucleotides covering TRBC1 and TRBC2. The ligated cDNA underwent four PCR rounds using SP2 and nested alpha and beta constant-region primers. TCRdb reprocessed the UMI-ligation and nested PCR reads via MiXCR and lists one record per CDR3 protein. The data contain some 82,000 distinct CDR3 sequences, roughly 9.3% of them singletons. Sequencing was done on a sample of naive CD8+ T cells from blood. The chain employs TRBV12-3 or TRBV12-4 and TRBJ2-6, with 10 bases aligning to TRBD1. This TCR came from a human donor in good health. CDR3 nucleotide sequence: TGTGCCAGCAGCCGACAGGGGGCATTTAGCTCTGGGGCCAACGTCCTGACTTTC. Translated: CASSRQGAFSSGANVLTF.